Below are 32 T cell receptor beta chains sequenced from a single sample in a study of OX40 agonist ivuxolimab in advanced cancers. Repertoires were generated with immunoSEQ multiplex PCR, while TCRdb's copy carries only in-frame clones and drops some. The sample includes 45,000 to 70,000 clones, approximately 86% of them seen just once. The source was CD4+ or CD8+ T cells sorted from blood, collected in a trial of the OX40 agonist ivuxolimab. These receptors were taken from an adult with an advanced solid tumor such as melanoma, head and neck, liver or kidney cancer.

This clone was observed once. This chain links TRBV5-5 with TRBJ1-1, with D possibly matching TRBD1 (6 bases). Trimming removed 2 bases from V and 6 bases from J, with 14 bases in between. Looked up from germline, CDR1 is SGHKS and CDR2 is YYEKEE (reference sequence). The length of the CDR3 is 14 residues. CDR3 sequence reads: CASSFWGAKAEAFF. In nucleotides, the CDR3 is TGTGCCAGCAGCTTCTGGGGGGCCAAGGCTGAAGCTTTCTTT.

The chain is built from TRBV5-4 and TRBJ2-1; 12 nucleotides align to TRBD2. V gave up 3 bases and J gave up 5 bases; unmatched junction bases: 9. The CDR3 is made up of 17 amino acids. Germline CDR1 reads SGHNT; CDR2 reads YYREEE (reference sequence). CDR3 residues: CASSSALTSGSHNEQFF. The DNA for the CDR3 is TGTGCCAGCAGCTCCGCCCTGACTAGCGGGAGCCACAATGAGCAGTTCTTC.

This chain joins TRBV6-1 and TRBJ1-1; TRBD1 matches 9 bases. The junction had 11 bases not matched to a gene; V was cut back by 5 bases and J by 7 bases. The germline gives CDR1 MNHNS, CDR2 SASEGT. This CDR3 has 15 residues. CDR3: CASSTRTGETGEAFF. The CDR3 bases are TGTGCCAGCAGTACCCGGACAGGGGAGACAGGTGAAGCTTTCTTT.

This sequence joins TRBV7-2 and TRBJ2-2, with D possibly TRBD2 on 6 matching bases. CDR3 length: 15 residues. The ends were cut back, 5 bases at V and 8 bases at J, with 18 bases in the middle. CDR1 and CDR2 (germline): SGHTA, FQGNSA. The DNA for the CDR3 is TGTGCCAGCAGCCGTGACGGAGCGGGCCAAGGGGAGCTGTTTTTT. This codes for CASSRDGAGQGELFF.

This sequence joins TRBV25-1 and TRBJ1-6; D not resolved. Trimming stripped 7 bases from V and 7 bases from J, with 14 bases between. CDR1 is MGHDK and CDR2 is SYGVNS in the germline V gene. The CDR3 covers 14 residues. CDR3 amino acids: CASTATSRNSPLHF. DNA of the CDR3: TGTGCCAGCACCGCGACAAGTCGCAATTCACCCCTCCACTTT.

The chain joins TRBV7-9 to TRBJ2-1; unclear D gene. The germline V gene encodes CDR1 SEHNR and CDR2 FQNEAQ (reference sequence). This CDR3 has 11 residues. Deletions cut 5 bases from V and 10 bases from J, with 9 bases between. CDR3 sequence: CASSLIGEQFF. The CDR3 bases are TGTGCCAGCAGCCTCATAGGAGAGCAGTTCTTC.

The chain carries TRBV5-1 and TRBJ2-7; possible D gene TRBD2, 5 bases. The CDR3 sequence is 15 residues long. V shed 0 bases and J shed 3 bases, with 13 bases lying between them. CDR1 is SGHRS, CDR2 YFSETQ, per germline. The CDR3 DNA reads TGCGCCAGCAGCTTGGCCTCCGCCGGGAACTACGAGCAGTACTTC. Translated, it gives CASSLASAGNYEQYF.

The chain joins TRBV6-1 to TRBJ1-2; TRBD1 agrees at 9 bases. Germline loops: CDR1 MNHNS, CDR2 SASEGT. The CDR3 runs to 16 residues. Unmatched junction bases numbered 11, after V lost 1 base and J lost 8 bases. As DNA, the CDR3 is TGTGCCAGCAGTGAAGGGAGCATACAGGGGGCGAGGGGCTACACCTTC. As protein: CASSEGSIQGARGYTF.

The chain links TRBV2 to TRBJ1-6, with 8 bases identical to TRBD1. Germline V gene sequence: CDR1 SNHLY, CDR2 FYNNEI. V shed 6 bases and J 8 bases; nucleotides not matched to a gene: 6. The length of the CDR3 is 14 residues. CDR3 region: CASRDRTGHSPLHF. DNA for the CDR3: TGTGCCAGCAGAGATAGGACAGGGCATTCACCCCTCCACTTT.

This clone showed up just a few times. V gene TRBV7-9 combines with J gene TRBJ1-4; D is unresolved. Germline lookup yields CDR1 SEHNR and CDR2 FQNEAQ (reference sequence). The CDR3 runs to 12 residues. Trimming took 1 base from V and 7 from J, leaving 4 bases between them. CDR3 DNA sequence: TGTGCCAGCAGCTTAGTGGCTGAAAAACTGTTTTTT. It encodes CASSLVAEKLFF.

The chain uses TRBV6-4 and TRBJ2-1; perhaps TRBD1 as D (5 bases). In germline, CDR1 is MRHNA, CDR2 SNTAGT. V gave up 3 bases and J gave up 7 bases, with 13 bases separating them. This CDR3 spans 14 amino acids. This CDR3 is CASSEAGLVNEQFF. The CDR3 DNA follows: TGTGCCAGCAGTGAAGCAGGGTTGGTGAATGAGCAGTTCTTC.

The rearrangement links TRBV7-7 to TRBJ2-2, with 7 bases fitting TRBD2. This CDR3 has 16 residues. Germline V gene sequence: CDR1 SSHAT, CDR2 FNYEAQ (reference sequence). J was trimmed by 6 bases and V by 5 bases; bases with no gene match: 12. As DNA, the CDR3 is TGTGCCAGCAGCCCATTCGGGGGGAACAGTGCCGGGGAGCTGTTTTTT. It encodes CASSPFGGNSAGELFF.

The V call is TRBV2, the J call TRBJ2-5, with D possibly being TRBD2 (5 bases). The CDR3 sequence is 16 residues long. V was cut by 2 bases and J by 0 bases, with 13 bases left in between. Germline-derived CDR1 and CDR2 are SNHLY and FYNNEI. This chain's CDR3 is CASSERSGLYQETQYF. CDR3 DNA: TGTGCCAGCAGTGAAAGGAGCGGTCTGTACCAAGAGACCCAGTACTTC.

The gene calls are TRBV5-5 and TRBJ1-5; the D gene is possibly TRBD1 (5 bases). Germline V lookup: CDR1 SGHKS, CDR2 YYEKEE (reference sequence). The V gene lost 0 bases and the J gene lost 6 bases, with 13 bases spanning the gap. This CDR3 has 15 residues. In DNA, the CDR3 is TGTGCCAGCAGCTTGGAGGGCAGGGAGTCTCAGCCCCAGCATTTT. As protein: CASSLEGRESQPQHF.

This clone is medium-sized by share. V and J are TRBV27 and TRBJ2-7, with 8 bases that match TRBD2. Germline trimming cut 7 bases from V and 4 bases from J; bases unmatched to any gene: 12. The length of the CDR3 is 15 residues. From germline, CDR1 is MNHEY and CDR2 SMNVEV (reference sequence). The CDR3 region has the DNA TGTGCCAGCACCCCAATGTACGGGAGGGGGTACGAGCAGTACTTC. Encoded protein: CASTPMYGRGYEQYF.

This clone was seen a few times. V and J are TRBV27 and TRBJ2-7; a weak D match, TRBD2 (6 bases). This CDR3 spans 17 amino acids. Germline V gives CDR1 MNHEY, CDR2 SMNVEV (reference sequence). The V end lost 5 bases, the J end lost 3 bases, and 23 bases lay between the germline ends. In nucleotides, the CDR3 is TGTGCCAGCAGTGTAGCCGGGGGTCGCGGACTTCACTACGAGCAGTACTTC. Residues: CASSVAGGRGLHYEQYF.

V usage is TRBV5-1 and J usage is TRBJ1-6; D call uncertain. The ends were cut back, 5 bases at V and 7 bases at J, with 16 bases in the middle. This CDR3 spans 15 amino acids. Germline values: CDR1 SGHRS, CDR2 YFSETQ. CDR3 in DNA: TGCGCCAGCAGGCCCGTAACAGTCGCAAATTCACCCCTCCACTTT. This codes for CASRPVTVANSPLHF.

V gene TRBV19 combines with J gene TRBJ1-3; TRBD1 aligns across 8 bases. The CDR3 is 16 amino acids. Germline CDR1 reads LNHDA; CDR2 reads SQIVND (reference sequence). After removal of 5 bases from V and 0 bases from J, the junction contained 6 bases not matched to a gene. The CDR3 protein is CASSASGTGSGNTIYF. The CDR3 nucleotides are TGTGCCAGTAGTGCGTCCGGGACAGGCTCTGGAAACACCATATATTTT.

This clone has a handful of counts. As DNA, the CDR3 is TGTGCCTGGAGTGAAACATTTGGGGGCTACACCTTC. This encodes CAWSETFGGYTF. The V and J genes are TRBV30 and TRBJ1-2, with D uncertain. Per germline, CDR1 GTSNPN and CDR2 SVGIG (reference sequence). The CDR3 sequence is 12 residues long. V gave up 1 base and J gave up 8 bases, with 11 bases separating them.

The genes are TRBV6-1 and TRBJ1-1; D is perhaps TRBD1 (5 bases). The CDR3 consists of 17 residues. Looked up from germline, CDR1 is MNHNS and CDR2 is SASEGT. The V end lost 0 bases, the J end lost 4 bases, and 18 bases lay between the germline ends. The CDR3 here is CASSEAGGRGGSTEAFF. The CDR3 DNA sequence: TGTGCCAGCAGTGAAGCGGGGGGAAGGGGCGGTAGCACTGAAGCTTTCTTT.

The gene calls are TRBV30 and TRBJ1-5; D not certain. This CDR3 is built from 14 residues. Per germline, CDR1 GTSNPN and CDR2 SVGIG (reference sequence). Trimming took off 0 bases at V and 9 bases at J, with 15 bases between the two ends. CDR3 region: CAWSVRGARGPQHF. The CDR3 DNA follows: TGTGCCTGGAGTGTACGGGGAGCCCGGGGGCCCCAGCATTTT.

The chain uses TRBV6-6 and TRBJ1-5; D is perhaps TRBD1 (5 bases). V was trimmed by 7 bases and J by 3 bases, leaving 19 bases between them. The length of the CDR3 is 16 residues. The germline CDR1 and CDR2 sequences are MNHNY and SVGAGI (reference sequence). CDR3 in DNA: TGTGCCAGCACCCCGGGGCAGGGCTATGTCAATCAGCCCCAGCATTTT. Protein product: CASTPGQGYVNQPQHF.

The CDR3 DNA sequence: TGTGCCAGCAGTTTGATGGGACAGTACAATGAGCAGTTCTTC. Amino acid sequence: CASSLMGQYNEQFF. This chain connects TRBV27 to TRBJ2-1, with 7 bases fitting TRBD1. V lost 3 bases, J lost 4 bases, and 3 bases stayed unmatched. The CDR3 sequence is 14 residues long. Germline CDR1 is MNHEY and CDR2 is SMNVEV (reference sequence).

This chain joins TRBV11-1 and TRBJ2-2, with unresolved D. V lost 1 base and J lost 7, with 4 bases in between. The CDR3 is made up of 12 amino acids. Per germline, CDR1 SGHAT and CDR2 FQDESV (reference sequence). This CDR3 reads CASSLGVGELFF. The CDR3 nucleotides are TGTGCCAGCAGCTTAGGTGTCGGGGAGCTGTTTTTT.

The chain links TRBV19 to TRBJ2-1; possible D gene TRBD2, 5 bases. This CDR3 is built from 19 residues. The V gene lost 7 bases and the J gene lost 0 bases, with 25 bases spanning the gap. Germline CDR1 and CDR2: LNHDA and SQIVND (reference sequence). CDR3 in DNA: TGTGCCAGTACCCCTCAATCCAGGACTCTAAGGAGCTCCTACAATGAGCAGTTCTTC. Its protein is CASTPQSRTLRSSYNEQFF.

V gene TRBV5-6 combines with J gene TRBJ2-3, with 8 bases fitting TRBD2. The trim removed 4 bases at V and 0 bases at J, leaving 7 bases unmatched. CDR3 length equals 16 residues. The V gene's germline CDR1 is SGHDT and CDR2 YYEEEE. CDR3 nucleotide sequence: TGTGCCAGCAGCCTTCGTCTAGCGGGTAGCACAGATACGCAGTATTTT. It specifies CASSLRLAGSTDTQYF.

This chain joins TRBV28 and TRBJ1-6; D call uncertain. The germline CDR1 and CDR2 sequences are MDHEN and SYDVKM. The CDR3 has 11 amino acids. Trimming removed 5 bases at V and 5 bases at J, with 1 base between. Here the CDR3 DNA reads TGTGCCAGCAGTCATAATTCACCCCTCCACTTT. It is translated as CASSHNSPLHF.

This clone has just a few counts. The chain joins TRBV5-6 to TRBJ2-5; D unresolved. Germline loops: CDR1 SGHDT, CDR2 YYEEEE. V dropped 0 bases and J dropped 3 bases, with 3 bases sitting between them. This CDR3 is 12 amino acids long. The CDR3 DNA sequence: TGTGCCAGCAGCTTGGGTGAAGAGACCCAGTACTTC. It is translated as CASSLGEETQYF.

This chain links TRBV29-1 with TRBJ2-5; 10 positions match TRBD1. The germline gives CDR1 SQVTM, CDR2 ANQGSEA. This CDR3 is 17 amino acids long. Unmatched junction bases numbered 10, after V lost 0 bases and J lost 3 bases. Here the CDR3 reads CSVEDIKPGTGEETQYF. CDR3 in DNA: TGCAGCGTTGAAGACATAAAACCCGGGACAGGGGAAGAGACCCAGTACTTC.

The J gene is TRBJ2-6, the V gene TRBV4-1; 12 bases map to TRBD2. The CDR3 is 19 amino acids. The ends lost 2 bases at V and 1 base at J; junction bases unmatched: 6. Germline V gene lookup returns CDR1 MGHRA and CDR2 YSYEKL. This chain's CDR3 is CASSQNLAGGPSGANVLTF. The CDR3 DNA follows: TGCGCCAGCAGCCAAAACCTAGCGGGAGGGCCTTCTGGGGCCAACGTCCTGACTTTC.

V gene TRBV2 combines with J gene TRBJ2-1, with 9 bases that match TRBD2. From germline, CDR1 is SNHLY and CDR2 FYNNEI. This CDR3 contains 17 residues. V lost 6 bases to trimming and J lost 6 bases; unmatched junction nucleotides: 15. CDR3 loop: CASRRTGGAGGPNEQFF. CDR3 sequence (DNA): TGTGCCAGCAGGAGGACAGGCGGGGCGGGAGGGCCCAATGAGCAGTTCTTC.

The V gene is TRBV5-4, the J gene TRBJ2-5; D is possibly TRBD1 (6 bases). Trimming removed 5 bases from V and 2 bases from J, with 13 bases in between. The CDR3 contains 14 residues. CDR1 is SGHNT, CDR2 YYREEE, per germline (reference sequence). Written as DNA, the CDR3 is TGTGCCAGCAGAAAGGACAGCCCTCAAGAGACCCAGTACTTC. Translated, it gives CASRKDSPQETQYF.